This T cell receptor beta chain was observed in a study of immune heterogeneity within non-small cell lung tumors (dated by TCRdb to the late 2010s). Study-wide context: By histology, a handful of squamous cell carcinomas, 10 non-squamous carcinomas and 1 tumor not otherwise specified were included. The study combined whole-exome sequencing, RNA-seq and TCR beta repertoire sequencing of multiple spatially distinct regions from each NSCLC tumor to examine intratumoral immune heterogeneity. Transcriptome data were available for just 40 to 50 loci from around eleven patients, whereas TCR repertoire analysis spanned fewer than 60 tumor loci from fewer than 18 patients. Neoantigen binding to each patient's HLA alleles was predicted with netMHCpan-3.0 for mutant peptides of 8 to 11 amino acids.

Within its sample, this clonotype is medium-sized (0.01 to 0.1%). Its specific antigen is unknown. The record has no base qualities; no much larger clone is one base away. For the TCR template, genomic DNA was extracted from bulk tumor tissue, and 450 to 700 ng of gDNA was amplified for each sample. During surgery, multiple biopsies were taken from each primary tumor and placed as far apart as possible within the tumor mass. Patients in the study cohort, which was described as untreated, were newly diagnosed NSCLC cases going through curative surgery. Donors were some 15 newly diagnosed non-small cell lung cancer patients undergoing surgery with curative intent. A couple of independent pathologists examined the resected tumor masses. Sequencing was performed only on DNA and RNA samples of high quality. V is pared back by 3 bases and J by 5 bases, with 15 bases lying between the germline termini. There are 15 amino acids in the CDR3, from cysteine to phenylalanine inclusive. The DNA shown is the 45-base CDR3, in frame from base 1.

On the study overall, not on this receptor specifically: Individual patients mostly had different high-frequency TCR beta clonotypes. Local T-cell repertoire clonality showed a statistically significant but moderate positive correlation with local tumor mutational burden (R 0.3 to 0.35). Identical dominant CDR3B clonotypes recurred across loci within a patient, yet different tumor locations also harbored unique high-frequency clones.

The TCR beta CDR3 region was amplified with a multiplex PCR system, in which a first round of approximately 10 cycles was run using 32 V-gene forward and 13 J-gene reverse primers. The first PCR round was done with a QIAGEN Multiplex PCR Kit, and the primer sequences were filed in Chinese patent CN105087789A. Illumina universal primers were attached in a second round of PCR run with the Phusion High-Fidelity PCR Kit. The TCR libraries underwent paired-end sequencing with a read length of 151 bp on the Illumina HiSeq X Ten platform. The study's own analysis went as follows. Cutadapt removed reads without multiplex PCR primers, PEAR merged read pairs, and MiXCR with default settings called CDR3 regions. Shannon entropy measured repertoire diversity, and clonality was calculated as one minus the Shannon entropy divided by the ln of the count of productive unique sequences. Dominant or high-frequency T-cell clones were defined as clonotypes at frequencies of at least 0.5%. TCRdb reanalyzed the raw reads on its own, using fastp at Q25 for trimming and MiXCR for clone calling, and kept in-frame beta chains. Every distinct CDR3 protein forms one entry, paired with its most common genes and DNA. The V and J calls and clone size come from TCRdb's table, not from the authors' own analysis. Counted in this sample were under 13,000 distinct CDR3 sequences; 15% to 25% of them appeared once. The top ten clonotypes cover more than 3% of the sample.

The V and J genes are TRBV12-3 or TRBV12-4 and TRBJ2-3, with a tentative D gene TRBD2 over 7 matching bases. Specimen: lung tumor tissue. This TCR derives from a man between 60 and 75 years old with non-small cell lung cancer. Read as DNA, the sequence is TGTGCCAGCAGTTTGGGGGCAGGGGAGGGAGATACGCAGTATTTT. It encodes CASSLGAGEGDTQYF.